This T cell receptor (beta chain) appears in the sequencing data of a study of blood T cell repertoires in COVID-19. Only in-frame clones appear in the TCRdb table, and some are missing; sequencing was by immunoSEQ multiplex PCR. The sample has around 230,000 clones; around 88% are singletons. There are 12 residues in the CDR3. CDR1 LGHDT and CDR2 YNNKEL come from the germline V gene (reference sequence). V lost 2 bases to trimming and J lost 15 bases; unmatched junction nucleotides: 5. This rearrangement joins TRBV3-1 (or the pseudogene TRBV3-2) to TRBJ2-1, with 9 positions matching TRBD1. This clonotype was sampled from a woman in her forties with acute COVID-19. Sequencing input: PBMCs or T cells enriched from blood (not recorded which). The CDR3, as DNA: TGTGCCAGCAGCCAAAAGACAGGGGGTCCGTTCTTC. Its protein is CASSQKTGGPFF.